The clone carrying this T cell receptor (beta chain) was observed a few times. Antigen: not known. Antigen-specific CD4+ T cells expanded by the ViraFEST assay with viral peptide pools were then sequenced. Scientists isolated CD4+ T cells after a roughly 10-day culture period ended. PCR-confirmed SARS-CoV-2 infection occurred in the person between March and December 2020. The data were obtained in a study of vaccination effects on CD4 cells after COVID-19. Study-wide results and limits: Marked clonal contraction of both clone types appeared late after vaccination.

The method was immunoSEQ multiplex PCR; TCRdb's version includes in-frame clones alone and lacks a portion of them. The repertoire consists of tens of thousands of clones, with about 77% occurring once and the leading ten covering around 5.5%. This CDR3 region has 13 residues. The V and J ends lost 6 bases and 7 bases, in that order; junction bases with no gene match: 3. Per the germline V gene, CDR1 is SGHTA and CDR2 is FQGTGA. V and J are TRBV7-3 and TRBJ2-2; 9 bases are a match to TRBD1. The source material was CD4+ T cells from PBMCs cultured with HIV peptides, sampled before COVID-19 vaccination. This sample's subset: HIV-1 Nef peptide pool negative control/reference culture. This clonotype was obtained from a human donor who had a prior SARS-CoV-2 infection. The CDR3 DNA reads TGTGCCAGCAGTACAGGGGGCTACGGGGAGCTGTTTTTT. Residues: CASSTGGYGELFF.